The rows below give T cell receptor beta chains drawn from one sample of a study of blood T cell repertoires in COVID-19. Here immunoSEQ multiplex PCR was the method, and the copy in TCRdb shows in-frame clones only, minus some. Of around 51,000 clones in the sample, over 75% were seen once. Sequences were obtained from peripheral blood. The receptors derive from a man between 65 and 79 years old with acute or convalescent COVID-19. Both conserved end residues are part of each CDR3. The D gene is left open where the match is weak.

V,J,D,CDR3,DNA
TRBV4-2,TRBJ1-6,NA,CASSQGGQRINSPLHF,TGTGCCAGCAGCCAAGGAGGGCAGCGCATTAATTCACCCCTCCACTTT
TRBV5-1,TRBJ1-2,TRBD1,CASSRLYRGEKEDYGYTF,TGCGCCAGCAGTCGCCTTTACAGGGGAGAGAAGGAGGACTATGGCTACACCTTC
TRBV6-5,TRBJ1-5,TRBD1,CASIPGTVNQPQHF,TGTGCCAGCATTCCCGGGACAGTTAATCAGCCCCAGCATTTT
TRBV6-2/TRBV6-3,TRBJ2-7,NA,CASSYSRQDNSYEQYF,TGTGCCAGCAGTTACTCGAGACAGGACAACTCCTACGAGCAGTACTTC
TRBV7-3,TRBJ2-2,TRBD2,CASSPRGGSGGRQELFF,TGTGCCAGCAGCCCCCGGGGGGGTAGCGGGGGGCGGCAGGAGCTGTTTTTT
TRBV4-1,TRBJ1-2,NA,CASTAGTNYGYTF,TGCGCCAGCACGGCAGGCACCAACTATGGCTACACCTTC
TRBV3-1/TRBV3-2,TRBJ2-2,TRBD1,CASSRQGDTGELFF,TGTGCCAGCAGTCGACAGGGGGACACCGGGGAGCTGTTTTTT
TRBV6-4,TRBJ1-1,NA,CASSLEETEAFF,TGTGCCAGCAGTCTCGAGGAGACTGAAGCTTTCTTT
TRBV19,TRBJ1-5,TRBD1,CASSEPPGQLNQPQHF,TGTGCCAGTAGTGAGCCCCCGGGACAGCTCAATCAGCCCCAGCATTTT
TRBV27,TRBJ2-7,TRBD1,CASSLQGPYEQYF,TGTGCCAGCAGCTTACAGGGGCCCTACGAGCAGTACTTC
TRBV18,TRBJ2-3,NA,CASSLGRGDTQYF,TGTGCCAGCTCACTAGGCAGGGGAGATACGCAGTATTTT
TRBV18,TRBJ1-3,NA,CASSPRQSGNTIYF,TGTGCCAGCTCACCACGACAAAGTGGAAACACCATATATTTT
TRBV19,TRBJ2-7,NA,CAIRSPDSTYEQYF,TGTGCCATCAGAAGTCCGGACTCCACCTACGAGCAGTACTTC